This T cell receptor beta chain appears in the sequencing data of a study of blood T cell repertoires in COVID-19. Across the whole study: Material from acute and convalescent COVID-19 was sourced from the United States, Italy and Spain. The analysed material was cDNA or gDNA that came from T cells, B-cell-depleted T cells, or PBMCs.

As processed by the authors: Reference gene primer amplification gave nucleated cell count estimates. Clones were read by immunoSEQ multiplex PCR, and TCRdb kept only the in-frame ones, dropping some. V and J calls plus clone size are reproduced from that table; the DNA served to infer D and trimming. The table shows 25,000 to 35,000 clones, with under 95% occurring only once. The sequencing sample was made of peripheral blood. The receptor was isolated from a man aged 50 to 60 with active COVID-19.

CDR3 in amino acids: CASSPPPGTSGIQETQYF. CDR3 nucleotide sequence: TGTGCCAGCAGCCCACCCCCCGGGACTAGCGGGATCCAAGAGACCCAGTACTTC. The V and J genes are TRBV7-2 and TRBJ2-5, with TRBD2 matching over 13 bases. Germline-derived CDR1 and CDR2 are SGHTA and FQGNSA. The CDR3 contains 18 residues. The ends lost 5 bases at V and 1 base at J; junction bases unmatched: 10.